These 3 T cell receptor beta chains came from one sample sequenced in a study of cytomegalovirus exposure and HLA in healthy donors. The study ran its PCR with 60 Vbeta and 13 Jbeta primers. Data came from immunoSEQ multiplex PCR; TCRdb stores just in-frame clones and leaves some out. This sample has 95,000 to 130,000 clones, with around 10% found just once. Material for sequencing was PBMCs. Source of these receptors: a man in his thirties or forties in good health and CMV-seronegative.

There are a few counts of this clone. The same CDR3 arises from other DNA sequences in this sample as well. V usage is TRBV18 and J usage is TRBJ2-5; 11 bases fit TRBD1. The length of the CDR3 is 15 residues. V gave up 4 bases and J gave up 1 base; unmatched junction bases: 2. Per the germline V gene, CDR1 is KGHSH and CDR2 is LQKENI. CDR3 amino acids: CASSLGQGAQETQYF. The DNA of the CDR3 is TGTGCCAGCTCACTAGGACAGGGGGCCCAAGAGACCCAGTACTTC.

The CDR3 DNA reads TGCGCCAGCAGTTCTAAGACATATGCGAACTATGGCTACACCTTC. Translated, it gives CASSSKTYANYGYTF. This chain connects TRBV5-1 to TRBJ1-2; unclear D gene. This CDR3 has 15 residues. V lost 5 bases and J lost 2, with 16 bases in between. Germline V gives CDR1 SGHRS, CDR2 YFSETQ.

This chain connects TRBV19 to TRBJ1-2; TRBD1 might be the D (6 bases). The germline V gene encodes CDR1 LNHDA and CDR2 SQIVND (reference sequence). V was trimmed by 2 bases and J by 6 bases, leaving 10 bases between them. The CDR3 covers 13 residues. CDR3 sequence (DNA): TGTGCCAGTAGTATAAGCAAGGGGGATGGCTACACCTTC. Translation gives CASSISKGDGYTF.